This T cell receptor (beta chain) was observed in a study of T cells in Graves' hyperthyroidism and ophthalmopathy. On the study more broadly: Peripheral blood was taken when the disease was first diagnosed, before any treatment began. Overall study results and limits: Most clonotypes that expanded in the thyroid above 0.001 also showed up in blood.

Between the trimmed V and J ends, which lost 3 bases and 11 bases, there was a span of 14 bases. CDR3 size: 13 residues. The germline CDR1 and CDR2 sequences are SEHNR and FQNEAQ (reference sequence). Around 9.9 ml of fresh peripheral blood supplied the PBMCs. To note about this clonotype: What it binds is unknown.

Researchers took RNA transcripts and amplified the TCR beta CDR3 regions from them. The study used the HTBI primer set for a first-round RT-PCR of the TCR CDR3. TCRdb itself ran the multiplex PCR reads through MiXCR, one entry per CDR3 protein. This sample has some 760,000 distinct CDR3 sequences, with 11% to 15% found just once. The receptor was isolated from a woman younger than 35 with Graves' hyperthyroidism. The specimen sequenced was blood. This chain joins TRBV7-9 and TRBJ2-1, with a tentative D call TRBD1 (6 bases). The CDR3 spells CASSLVGAPQQFF. In nucleotides, the CDR3 is TGTGCCAGCAGCTTGGTGGGGGCGCCCCAGCAGTTCTTC.